Following are 25 T cell receptor beta chains from one sample sequenced in a study of T cell changes during pregnancy in multiple sclerosis. Some clones are missing from TCRdb's copy, which holds only in-frame ones; the method was immunoSEQ multiplex PCR. Among about 40,000 clones listed, around nine tenths were seen once. The sample consisted of peripheral blood, taken before pregnancy. The source is a female donor with multiple sclerosis, enrolled in a pregnancy study.

J is TRBJ2-3 and V is TRBV4-1, with TRBD2 matching 9 bases. Germline CDR1 and CDR2: MGHRA and YSYEKL. Unmatched junction bases numbered 13, after V lost 1 base and J lost 5 bases. The CDR3 loop spans 18 amino acids. CDR3 amino acids: CASSQGVGLAGDGDTQYF. CDR3 DNA: TGCGCCAGCAGCCAAGGGGTCGGGTTAGCGGGAGATGGAGATACGCAGTATTTT.

This clone has a single count. The chain links TRBV29-1 to TRBJ2-1; D unresolved. CDR1 is SQVTM, CDR2 ANQGSEA, per germline. V gave up 2 bases and J gave up 3 bases, with 5 bases separating them. The CDR3 is 12 amino acids. CDR3: CSVEFNYNEQFF. The CDR3 DNA is TGCAGCGTTGAATTCAACTACAATGAGCAGTTCTTC.

The chain links TRBV6-1 to TRBJ2-7; D gene uncertain. CDR3 length: 14 residues. Germline V gene data show CDR1 as MNHNS and CDR2 as SASEGT. Deletions cut 8 bases from V and 0 bases from J, with 14 bases between. This chain's CDR3 is CASLRWRSSYEQYF. The CDR3 DNA follows: TGTGCCAGCCTACGGTGGCGGAGCTCCTACGAGCAGTACTTC.

The chain combines TRBV6-5 with TRBJ2-5, with D possibly TRBD2 on 5 matching bases. This CDR3 spans 13 amino acids. Germline-derived CDR1 and CDR2 are MNHEY and SVGAGI. Between the trimmed V and J ends, which lost 7 bases and 4 bases, there was a span of 13 bases. CDR3 DNA: TGTGCCAGCACCCGCGGGCCCCGAGAGACCCAGTACTTC. Translation: CASTRGPRETQYF.

The chain uses TRBV9 and TRBJ2-3; the match to TRBD2 covers 8 bases. Germline V gene data show CDR1 as SGDLS and CDR2 as YYNGEE. CDR3 length: 15 residues. V dropped 4 bases and J dropped 4; count of bases not matched to a gene: 8. The CDR3 is CASSPSGSIADTQYF. CDR3 sequence (DNA): TGTGCCAGCAGCCCGAGCGGGAGTATCGCAGATACGCAGTATTTT.

The chain carries TRBV18 and TRBJ2-4, with TRBD2 identical over 11 bases. The CDR3 consists of 21 residues. Losses at the gene ends were 2 bases for V and 3 bases for J; bases not matched to a gene: 18. Germline CDR1 is KGHSH and CDR2 is LQKENI. As DNA, the CDR3 is TGTGCCAGCTCACCAATGAGTAGGGGCGGCGGGACTAGCGGATACAAAAACATTCAGTACTTC. Translated, it gives CASSPMSRGGGTSGYKNIQYF.

As to this clone: One junction end disagrees with the germline gene, perhaps due to a read error. The chain has TRBV6-1 and TRBJ2-4; 9 bases align to TRBD1. CDR1 MNHNS and CDR2 SASEGT come from the germline V gene. The CDR3 has 11 amino acids. The CDR3 DNA reads TGTGCCAGCAAATCACCGGGACAGGGATTCTTC. Its protein product is CASKSPGQGFF.

The CDR3 here is CASRGTGGMDEQFF. CDR3 nucleotide sequence: TGTGCCAGCCGAGGGACAGGGGGCATGGATGAGCAGTTCTTC. The chain uses TRBV6-1 and TRBJ2-1, with TRBD1 matching 12 bases. J lost 8 bases, V lost 8 bases, and 7 bases had no gene match. This CDR3 spans 14 amino acids. Germline CDR1 and CDR2: MNHNS and SASEGT.

V gene TRBV10-3 combines with J gene TRBJ2-1; D call uncertain. CDR1 and CDR2 (germline): ENHRY, SYGVKD. The CDR3 consists of 15 residues. Trimming left V 10 bases short and J 0 bases short, with 16 bases between. The CDR3 loop is CATSSGSSSYNEQFF. The CDR3 DNA sequence: TGTGCCACCAGCTCAGGTTCCAGCTCCTACAATGAGCAGTTCTTC.

The CDR3 here is CASSQGWERRANVLTF. The CDR3 coding sequence is TGCGCCAGCAGCCAGGGATGGGAGAGAAGGGCCAACGTCCTGACTTTC. The chain links TRBV4-1 to TRBJ2-6; possibly TRBD2 for D (5 bases). The CDR3 sequence is 16 residues long. Germline V gene sequence: CDR1 MGHRA, CDR2 YSYEKL. Deletions cut 3 bases from V and 5 bases from J, with 14 bases between.

The chain is built from TRBV15 and TRBJ1-4, with D possibly being TRBD1 (5 bases). Germline V lookup: CDR1 LNHNV, CDR2 YYDKDF (reference sequence). The CDR3 has 14 amino acids. V was clipped by 0 bases and J by 8 bases, with 10 bases between them. This CDR3 is CATSRDRAREKLFF. The CDR3 DNA is TGTGCCACCAGCAGAGACAGGGCGAGGGAAAAACTGTTTTTT. The complete variable domain, with remaining parts taken from reference TRBV15 and TRBJ1-4, reads DAMVIQNPRYQVTQFGKPVTLSCSQTLNHNVMYWYQQKSSQAPKLLFHYYDKDFNNEADTPDNFQSRRPNTSFCFLDIRSPGLGDTAMYLCATSRDRAREKLFFGSGTQLSVL.

The chain joins TRBV27 to TRBJ2-1, with D possibly matching TRBD1 (6 bases). CDR1 is MNHEY and CDR2 is SMNVEV in the germline V gene (reference sequence). This CDR3 comprises 16 residues. Trimming took off 3 bases at V and 2 bases at J, with 14 bases between the two ends. The CDR3 is CASSLGPGEPYNEQFF. CDR3 bases: TGTGCCAGCAGTTTGGGACCAGGGGAGCCCTACAATGAGCAGTTCTTC.

The rearrangement links TRBV5-4 to TRBJ2-3, with TRBD1 matching over 7 bases. The CDR3 runs to 14 residues. CDR1 and CDR2 (germline): SGHNT, YYREEE (reference sequence). Trimming at V came to 4 bases and at J to 3 bases, leaving 5 bases not matched to a gene. In nucleotides, the CDR3 is TGTGCCAGCAGCGAAAGACAGGGAACAGATACGCAGTATTTT. It yields the protein CASSERQGTDTQYF.

The J gene is TRBJ2-1, the V gene TRBV5-5; D not resolved. Germline CDR1 reads SGHKS; CDR2 reads YYEKEE (reference sequence). CDR3 size: 15 residues. V was cut by 7 bases and J by 5 bases, with 19 bases left in between. The CDR3 DNA follows: TGTGCCAGCCGCCCAAGAGGTTATCTTAACAATGAGCAGTTCTTC. It encodes CASRPRGYLNNEQFF.

The chain employs TRBV2 and TRBJ1-1; 7 positions agree with TRBD1. Germline assignment: CDR1 SNHLY and CDR2 FYNNEI. V lost 6 bases, J lost 2 bases, and 9 bases stayed unmatched. CDR3 size: 15 residues. The CDR3 coding sequence is TGTGCCAGCAGCGACTCAGGACAGGAAAACACTGAAGCTTTCTTT. Protein sequence: CASSDSGQENTEAFF.

The chain recombines TRBV28 with TRBJ2-1, with D hard to call. Germline CDR1 MDHEN, CDR2 SYDVKM. Trimming stripped 2 bases from V and 5 bases from J, with 4 bases between. The CDR3 is 12 residues long. CDR3 amino acids: CASSLAHNEQFF. The CDR3, as DNA: TGTGCCAGCAGTTTAGCGCACAATGAGCAGTTCTTC.

The chain joins TRBV6-5 to TRBJ2-1, with 13 bases aligning to TRBD2. The CDR3 has 15 residues. Looked up from germline, CDR1 is MNHEY and CDR2 is SVGAGI. V lost 2 bases and J lost 10; bases outside the gene matches: 5. This chain's CDR3 is CASSYAGTSGTEQFF. The CDR3 nucleotides are TGTGCCAGCAGTTACGCTGGGACTAGCGGGACGGAGCAGTTCTTC.

The chain couples TRBV4-1 to TRBJ2-7; 8 positions agree with TRBD2. V dropped 3 bases and J dropped 4; count of bases not matched to a gene: 8. The germline V gene encodes CDR1 MGHRA and CDR2 YSYEKL. The CDR3 extends over 15 amino acids. The CDR3 DNA reads as TGCGCCAGCAGCCAGACCGGGACTAGGGGTTACGAGCAGTACTTC. Residues: CASSQTGTRGYEQYF.

This chain connects TRBV18 to TRBJ2-5, with a possible D match to TRBD2 (5 bases). There are 16 residues in the CDR3. The V gene lost 0 bases and the J gene lost 5 bases, with 16 bases spanning the gap. CDR1 is KGHSH and CDR2 is LQKENI in the germline V gene. CDR3 in DNA: TGTGCCAGCTCACCACCCTCGGTCGGGGATTGGGAGACCCAGTACTTC. The encoded protein is CASSPPSVGDWETQYF.

The rearrangement uses TRBV2 and TRBJ1-2, with D tentatively TRBD1 (6 bases). This CDR3 comprises 12 residues. V was cut by 5 bases and J by 6 bases, with 10 bases left in between. Germline CDR1 and CDR2: SNHLY and FYNNEI. The DNA of the CDR3 is TGTGCCAGCAGTTCAGGGGAAGATGGCTACACCTTC. Translation gives CASSSGEDGYTF.

The chain couples TRBV18 to TRBJ2-2; unclear D gene. Germline V gene data show CDR1 as KGHSH and CDR2 as LQKENI. V lost 3 bases and J lost 6, with 14 bases in between. CDR3 length: 15 residues. The CDR3 bases are TGTGCCAGCTCACCCCTAGAGGATTCCGCCGGGGAGCTGTTTTTT. Translated, it gives CASSPLEDSAGELFF.

The chain is built from TRBV28 and TRBJ1-1; TRBD1 aligns across 11 bases. The junction had 8 bases not matched to a gene; V was cut back by 6 bases and J by 8 bases. CDR3 length: 14 amino acids. From germline, CDR1 is MDHEN and CDR2 SYDVKM. CDR3 DNA sequence: TGTGCCAGCAGAGCGTATAGGACAGGGGGCGAAGCTTTCTTT. Encoded protein: CASRAYRTGGEAFF.

The chain carries TRBV2 and TRBJ1-3; 9 nucleotides align to TRBD1. The germline CDR1 and CDR2 sequences are SNHLY and FYNNEI. The CDR3 is 16 residues long. The V and J ends lost 9 bases and 0 bases, in that order; junction bases with no gene match: 9. The CDR3 protein is CASEDRGSLSGNTIYF. The CDR3 nucleotides are TGTGCCAGTGAGGACAGGGGATCTCTCTCTGGAAACACCATATATTTT.

The V gene is TRBV15, the J gene TRBJ1-2; tentatively, D is TRBD1 (5 bases). Trimming shortened V by 5 bases and J by 4 bases, and 11 bases separated the two germline ends. Germline V CDR1 and CDR2: LNHNV, YYDKDF (reference sequence). This CDR3 region has 13 residues. The CDR3 here is CATSGGVAYGYTF. The CDR3 nucleotides read TGTGCCACCAGCGGGGGGGTTGCCTATGGCTACACCTTC.

This chain uses TRBV2 with TRBJ1-2; a weak D match, TRBD1 (5 bases). Germline V gene lookup returns CDR1 SNHLY and CDR2 FYNNEI. This CDR3 is built from 14 residues. The germline V and J ends were trimmed by 7 bases and 5 bases, with 17 bases remaining between them. In DNA, the CDR3 is TGTGCCAGCACCAGGCTGGGGCTGGGATATGGCTACACCTTC. It yields the protein CASTRLGLGYGYTF.